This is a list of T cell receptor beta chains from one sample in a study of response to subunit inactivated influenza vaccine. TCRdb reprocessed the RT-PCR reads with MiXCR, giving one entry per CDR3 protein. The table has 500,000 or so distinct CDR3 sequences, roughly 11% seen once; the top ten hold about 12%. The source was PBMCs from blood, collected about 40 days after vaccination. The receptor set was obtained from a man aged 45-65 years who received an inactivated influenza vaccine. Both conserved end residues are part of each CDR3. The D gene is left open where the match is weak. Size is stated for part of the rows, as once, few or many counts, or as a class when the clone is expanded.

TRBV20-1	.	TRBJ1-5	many	TGCAGTGCAAGAAAGTCGCCAGATAGCAATCAGCCCCAGCATTTT	CSARKSPDSNQPQHF
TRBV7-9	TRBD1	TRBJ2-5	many	TGTGCCAGCAGCCCCCGGGACAGCCAAGAGACCCAGTACTTC	CASSPRDSQETQYF
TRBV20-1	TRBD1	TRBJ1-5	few	TGCAGTGCGGGACAGGCCAGCAATCAGCCCCAGCATTTT	CSAGQASNQPQHF
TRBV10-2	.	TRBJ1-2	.	TGCGCCAGCAGTGAGACAGGAGACTATGGCTACACCTTC	CASSETGDYGYTF
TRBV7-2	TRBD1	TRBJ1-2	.	TGTGCCAGCAGCCACAGGGGCCACTATGGCTACACCTTC	CASSHRGHYGYTF
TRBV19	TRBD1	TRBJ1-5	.	TGTGCCAGTAGCAGAGAACAGGGGGCTGGCAATCAGCCCCAGCATTTT	CASSREQGAGNQPQHF
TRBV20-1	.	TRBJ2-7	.	TGCAGTGCTAGAGCGGGCAGCGTAGTCGGCGAGCAGTACTTC	CSARAGSVVGEQYF
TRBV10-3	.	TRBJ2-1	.	TGTGCCACCAATACACGGACAGACAATGAGCAGTTCTTC	CATNTRTDNEQFF
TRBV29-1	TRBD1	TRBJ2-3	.	TGCAGCGTTGGGGGACAGGTCACAGATACGCAGTATTTT	CSVGGQVTDTQYF
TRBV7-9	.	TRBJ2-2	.	TGTGCCAGCAGCTCACTCCCTACTTCGACGAACACCGGGGAGCTGTTTTTT	CASSSLPTSTNTGELFF
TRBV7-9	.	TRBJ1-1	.	TGTGCCAGCAGCGCAGAAGGGACTGTGAACACTGAAGCTTTCTTT	CASSAEGTVNTEAFF
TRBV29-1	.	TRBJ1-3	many	TGCAGCGTTGAAGGCCAGAGAAACACCATATATTTT	CSVEGQRNTIYF
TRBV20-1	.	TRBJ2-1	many	TGCAGTGCTAGAGAAGTTAGAAGCAATGAGCAGTTCTTC	CSAREVRSNEQFF
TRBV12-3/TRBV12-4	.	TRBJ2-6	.	TGTGCCAGCAGAGGCAGGAGCTCTGGGGCCAACGTCCTGACTTTC	CASRGRSSGANVLTF
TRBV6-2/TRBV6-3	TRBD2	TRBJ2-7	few	TGTGCCAGCATCGAAACTAGCGGGAGGGTCTACGAGCAGTACTTC	CASIETSGRVYEQYF
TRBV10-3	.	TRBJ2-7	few	TGTGCCATCAGTGAGTCGATGGGCAGTCGGGAGCAGTACTTC	CAISESMGSREQYF
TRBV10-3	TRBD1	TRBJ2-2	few	TGTGCCATCAGTGGGACCGGACAGGGGTTCACCGGGGAGCTGTTTTTT	CAISGTGQGFTGELFF
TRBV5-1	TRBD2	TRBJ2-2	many	TGCGCCAGCAGACCAACCGGGACTAGCGCCACCGGGGAGCTGTTTTTT	CASRPTGTSATGELFF
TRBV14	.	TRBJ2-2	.	TGTGCCAGCAGCCGAATTACAGGGAGCACCGGGGAGCTGTTTTTT	CASSRITGSTGELFF
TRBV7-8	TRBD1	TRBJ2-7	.	TGTGCCAGCAGCTCCGGTTGGGACAGACTCTCCTACGAGCAGTACTTC	CASSSGWDRLSYEQYF
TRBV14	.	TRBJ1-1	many	TGTGCCAGCAGCCAAGTATCCATGAACACTGAAGCTTTCTTT	CASSQVSMNTEAFF
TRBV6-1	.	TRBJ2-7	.	TGTGCCAGCAGTGAATCTCCGGGACATCCTTTGGAGCAGTACTTC	CASSESPGHPLEQYF
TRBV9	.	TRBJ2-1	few	TGTGCCAGCAGCGTAGGGGGGCCTGAGCAGTTCTTC	CASSVGGPEQFF
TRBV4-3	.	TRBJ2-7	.	TGCGCCAGCAGCCAAGAGGCGGCAGCTGAGCAGTACTTC	CASSQEAAAEQYF
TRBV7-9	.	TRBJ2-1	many	TGTGCCAGCAGCCGAACAGGGAGGAAGAAAAATGAGCAGTTCTTC	CASSRTGRKKNEQFF
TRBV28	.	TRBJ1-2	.	TGTGCCAGCAGTTTTCCTAAGTTCAGCGTGGGGGCTGACTATGGCTACACCTTC	CASSFPKFSVGADYGYTF
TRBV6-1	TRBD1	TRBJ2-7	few	TGTGCCAGCAGTGGTAGACAGGGGGTCTACGAGCAGTACTTC	CASSGRQGVYEQYF
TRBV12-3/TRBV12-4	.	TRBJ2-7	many	TGTGCCAGCAGTTTCCGTCAGGCGGCCGAGCAGTACTTC	CASSFRQAAEQYF
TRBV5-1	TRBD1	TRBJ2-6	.	TGCGCCAGCAGCTGGGATTCTCGGCGGACAGGTTCTGGGGCCAACGTCCTGACTTTC	CASSWDSRRTGSGANVLTF
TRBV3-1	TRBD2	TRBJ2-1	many	TGTGCCAGCAGCCAAGATCGGCGGCTAGCGGTGGGTGAGCAGTTCTTC	CASSQDRRLAVGEQFF
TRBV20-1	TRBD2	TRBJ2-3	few	TGCAGTGCTCAACCGAGACTAGCGGCGAGTACAGATACGCAGTATTTT	CSAQPRLAASTDTQYF
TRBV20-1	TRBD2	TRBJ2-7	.	TGCAGTATAGCGGGTTCAGCCTACGAGCAGTACTTC	CSIAGSAYEQYF
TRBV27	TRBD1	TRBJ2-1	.	TGTGCCAGCAAACAGGGGGCGCTCAACAATGAGCAGTTCTTC	CASKQGALNNEQFF
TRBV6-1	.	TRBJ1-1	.	TGTGCCAGCACAGCGATTGAAGCTTTCTTT	CASTAIEAFF
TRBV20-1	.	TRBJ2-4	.	TGCTGTGCTAGAGATGGAGGAGGGTTGGGGCGGAACATTCAGTACTTC	CCARDGGGLGRNIQYF
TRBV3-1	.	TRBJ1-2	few	TGTGCCAGCAGCCAAGATGACGGGGATTATGGCTACACCTTC	CASSQDDGDYGYTF